This TCR beta chain was recovered during a study of response to subunit inactivated influenza vaccine. MiXCR, applied by TCRdb to the RT-PCR reads, yields one record per CDR3 protein. The sample has more than 500,000 distinct CDR3 sequences, about 11% seen once. This clonotype was seen a handful of times. The germline V and J ends were trimmed by 4 bases and 0 bases, with 13 bases remaining between them. Looked up from germline, CDR1 is SGHTA and CDR2 is FQGTGA. The CDR3 loop spans 16 amino acids. These same records also appear under a second study, on T cells expressing NK-cell markers. From that second work: It was by 5'RACE template switching with UMIs that TCR beta cDNA was made.

The chain uses TRBV7-3 and TRBJ2-4; no clear D. The source was PBMCs from blood, collected on the day of vaccination. This receptor was identified in a man in his fifties or sixties who received an inactivated influenza vaccine. CDR3 sequence (DNA): TGTGCCAGCAGCTCATTCGAGACGCTAGCCAAAAACATTCAGTACTTC. It specifies CASSSFETLAKNIQYF.